The sequence of this T cell receptor beta chain was determined in a study of chemoradiotherapy in HPV16-positive cancers. Study in general: A couple of HPV16-positive patients' cells yielded candidate HPV-specific clones and common motifs. The study, taken as a whole, reports: Non-HPV-specific T cells did not expand in tumors during treatment, whereas candidate HPV-specific clones and E7-related motifs did. HPV-responsive T-cell expansion during chemoradiotherapy was linked to improved recurrence-free survival in HPV16-positive patients.

The method was immunoSEQ multiplex PCR; TCRdb's version includes in-frame clones alone and lacks a portion of them. The sample has over 1,500 clones; under 90% are singletons. Trimming cost V 8 bases and J 8 bases, with 12 bases left between them. Germline CDR1 is MNHEY and CDR2 is SMNVEV (reference sequence). This CDR3 is 11 amino acids long. Repertoires were sampled repeatedly during chemoradiotherapy. Turning to this clone: Its antigen is unidentified.

The sample consisted of tumor tissue, taken from a patient who underwent chemoradiotherapy. This TCR was sampled from a human donor with HPV-associated anogenital cancer. The V gene is TRBV27, the J gene TRBJ1-2; weak D call: TRBD1 (6 bases). Written as DNA, the CDR3 is TGTGCCAGCGGTACAGGGTTCGGCTACACCTTC. It specifies CASGTGFGYTF.